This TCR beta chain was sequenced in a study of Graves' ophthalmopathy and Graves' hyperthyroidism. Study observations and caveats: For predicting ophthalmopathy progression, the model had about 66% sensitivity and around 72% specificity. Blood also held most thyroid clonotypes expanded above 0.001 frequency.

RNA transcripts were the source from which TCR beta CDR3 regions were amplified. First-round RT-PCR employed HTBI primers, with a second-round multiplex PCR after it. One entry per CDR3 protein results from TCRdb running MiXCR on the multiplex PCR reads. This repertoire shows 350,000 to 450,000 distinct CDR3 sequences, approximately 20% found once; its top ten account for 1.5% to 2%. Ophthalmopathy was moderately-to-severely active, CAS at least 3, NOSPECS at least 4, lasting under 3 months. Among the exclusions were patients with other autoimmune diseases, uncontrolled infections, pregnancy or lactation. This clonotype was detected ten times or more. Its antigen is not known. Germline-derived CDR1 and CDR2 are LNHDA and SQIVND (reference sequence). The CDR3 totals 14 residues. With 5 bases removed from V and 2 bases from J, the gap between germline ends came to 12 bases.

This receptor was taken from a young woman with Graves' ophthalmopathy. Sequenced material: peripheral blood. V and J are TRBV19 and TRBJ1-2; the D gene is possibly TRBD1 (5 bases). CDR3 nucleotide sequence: TGTGCCAGTAGTCCGGGGTGGGACAACTATGGCTACACCTTC. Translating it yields CASSPGWDNYGYTF.